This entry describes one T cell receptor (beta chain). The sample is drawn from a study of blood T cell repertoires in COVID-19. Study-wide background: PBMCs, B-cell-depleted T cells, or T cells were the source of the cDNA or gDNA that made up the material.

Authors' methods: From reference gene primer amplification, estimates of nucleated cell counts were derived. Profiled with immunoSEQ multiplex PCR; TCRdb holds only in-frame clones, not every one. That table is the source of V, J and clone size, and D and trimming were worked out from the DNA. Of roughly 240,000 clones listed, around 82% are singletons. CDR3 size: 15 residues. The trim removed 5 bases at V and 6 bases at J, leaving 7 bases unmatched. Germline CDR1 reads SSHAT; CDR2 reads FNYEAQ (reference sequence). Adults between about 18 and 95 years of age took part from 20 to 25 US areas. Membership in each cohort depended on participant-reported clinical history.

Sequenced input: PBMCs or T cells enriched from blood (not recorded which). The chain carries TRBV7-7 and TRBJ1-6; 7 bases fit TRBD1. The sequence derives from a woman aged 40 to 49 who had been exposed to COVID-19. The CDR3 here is CASSLGTAGNSPLHF. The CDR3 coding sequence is TGTGCCAGCAGCCTCGGGACAGCTGGTAATTCACCCCTCCACTTT.